The 29 T cell receptor beta chains reported below all come from one sample, sequenced in a study of cytomegalovirus exposure and HLA in healthy donors (dated by TCRdb to the late 2010s). The library was generated by the immunoSEQ multiplex PCR assay. The multiplex PCR relied on a mix of 60 forward primers for TCR Vbeta segments and 13 reverse primers for TCR Jbeta segments. Here the immuneACCESS table is served through TCRdb, limited to in-frame sequences with V and J called. Missing clones are a known gap in these copies; in checked studies unresolved V genes cover under half, and the rest lacks a known reason. The sample table shows 110,000 or so clones, and approximately 80% are seen once. 12% of the sample is taken by the ten largest. The sequenced sample consisted of PBMCs. These receptor sequences come from a woman aged 40 to 50 in good health and CMV-seropositive.

The chain combines TRBV30 with TRBJ2-5; D is ambiguous. Judging by the DNA end, TRBJ2-7 fits better; the J call may be wrong. CDR1 and CDR2 (germline): GTSNPN, SVGIG (reference sequence). This CDR3 is built from 12 residues. CDR3 coding DNA: TGTGCCTGGAATCATGGGCGCTACGAGCAGTACTTC. Its translation: CAWNHGRYEQYF.

This clone has a handful of counts. This sequence joins TRBV5-1 and TRBJ1-4; 8 bases align to TRBD1. The CDR3 length is 14 residues. With 6 bases clipped from V and 8 bases from J, the junction kept 9 bases outside the gene matches. Germline V gene data show CDR1 as SGHRS and CDR2 as YFSETQ. CDR3 residues: CASNQGAAGEKLFF. The DNA of the CDR3 is TGCGCCAGCAACCAGGGGGCCGCGGGGGAAAAACTGTTTTTT.

The chain has TRBV18 and TRBJ1-1; D uncertain. The CDR3 covers 15 residues. CDR1 KGHSH and CDR2 LQKENI come from the germline V gene. Trimming cost V 2 bases and J 1 base, with 11 bases left between them. CDR3 amino acids: CASSPGWQANTEAFF. The CDR3 DNA reads TGTGCCAGCTCACCAGGCTGGCAGGCGAACACTGAAGCTTTCTTT.

This chain joins TRBV2 and TRBJ1-1, with 10 positions matching TRBD1. The CDR3 runs 18 residues. Trimming took 6 bases from V and 1 from J; bases not matched to a gene: 14. CDR1 and CDR2 from the germline V gene are SNHLY and FYNNEI. The CDR3, as DNA: TGTGCCAGCAGAGAACACGGGACAGGGGCCGCAGGGAACACTGAAGCTTTCTTT. Protein product: CASREHGTGAAGNTEAFF.

This chain joins TRBV5-6 and TRBJ1-2; 9 bases match TRBD1. CDR3 length: 14 amino acids. Trimming at V came to 4 bases and at J to 4 bases, leaving 5 bases not matched to a gene. Germline CDR1 SGHDT, CDR2 YYEEEE. The CDR3 region has the DNA TGTGCCAGCAGCAGGGGACAGGGAAGCTATGGCTACACCTTC. It translates to CASSRGQGSYGYTF.

This clone was detected a few times. V gene TRBV6-5 combines with J gene TRBJ1-3, with D possibly TRBD1 on 6 matching bases. The CDR3 covers 14 residues. CDR1 and CDR2 from the germline V gene are MNHEY and SVGAGI. Trimming removed 5 bases from V and 4 bases from J, with 12 bases in between. The CDR3 is CASSLQGSGNTIYF. The CDR3 nucleotides are TGTGCCAGCAGTCTACAGGGATCGGGAAACACCATATATTTT.

The V call is TRBV7-9, the J call TRBJ1-2, with a weak D call TRBD1 (5 bases). This CDR3 is built from 15 residues. Trimming removed 2 bases from V and 6 bases from J, with 16 bases in between. Looked up from germline, CDR1 is SEHNR and CDR2 is FQNEAQ (reference sequence). The CDR3 DNA follows: TGTGCCAGCAGCTTAAAGCGGGCGGGGCTGAATGGCTACACCTTC. It is translated as CASSLKRAGLNGYTF.

The DNA for the CDR3 is TGTGCCAGCAGCCCGACAGGGCACTATGGCTACACCTTC. Translation: CASSPTGHYGYTF. The V gene is TRBV7-6, the J gene TRBJ1-2; 7 bases map to TRBD1. CDR3 length: 13 residues. Germline V lookup: CDR1 SGHVS, CDR2 FNYEAQ. V trimming: 5 bases; J trimming: 3 bases; junction bases outside the gene matches: 3.

The chain uses TRBV29-1 and TRBJ2-5; D possibly corresponds to TRBD2 (6 bases). The J call could be wrong; TRBJ2-7 is a better fit for the DNA end. This CDR3 is 11 amino acids long. Germline CDR1 SQVTM, CDR2 ANQGSEA. CDR3: CSAGDGREQYF. The CDR3 DNA sequence: TGCAGCGCGGGGGATGGGCGCGAGCAGTACTTC.

This chain joins TRBV5-1 and TRBJ2-1; D perhaps matches TRBD1 (6 bases). In germline, CDR1 is SGHRS, CDR2 YFSETQ. Trimming pared 4 bases from V and 8 bases from J, leaving 13 bases between. This CDR3 spans 13 amino acids. The CDR3 reads CASSKDAGDEQFF. The CDR3 DNA reads as TGCGCCAGCAGCAAAGATGCAGGGGATGAGCAGTTCTTC.

The rearrangement uses TRBV2 and TRBJ1-3; TRBD1 matches 10 bases. The CDR3 has 17 amino acids. Germline values: CDR1 SNHLY, CDR2 FYNNEI. The junction had 11 bases not matched to a gene; V was cut back by 5 bases and J by 4 bases. CDR3 DNA: TGTGCCAGCAGTACCAGAACCGGGACAGGGGACGGAAACACCATATATTTT. Translating it yields CASSTRTGTGDGNTIYF.

The chain joins TRBV12-5 to TRBJ2-3; tentative D call: TRBD2 (5 bases). V lost 4 bases and J 5 bases, leaving 7 bases between the germline ends. Germline values: CDR1 LGHNT, CDR2 FRNRAP. The CDR3 consists of 12 residues. CDR3: CASGYSGDTQYF. The CDR3 bases are TGTGCTAGTGGTTACAGCGGAGATACGCAGTATTTT.

The V and J genes are TRBV5-1 and TRBJ2-1; D is unresolved. V was shortened by 3 bases and J by 5 bases, with 15 bases between the two germline ends. The CDR3 length is 15 residues. Germline values: CDR1 SGHRS, CDR2 YFSETQ. The DNA for the CDR3 is TGCGCCAGCAGCTCCACTCCCGTGGTCCACAATGAGCAGTTCTTC. Translation gives CASSSTPVVHNEQFF.

The chain carries TRBV10-3 and TRBJ2-1; 8 bases map to TRBD1. The CDR3 loop spans 18 amino acids. Losses at the gene ends were 3 bases for V and 2 bases for J; bases not matched to a gene: 12. Germline V CDR1 and CDR2: ENHRY, SYGVKD. The CDR3 DNA reads TGTGCCATCAGTGAAAGAGACAGGGGACTCCGACCCTACAATGAGCAGTTCTTC. Encoded protein: CAISERDRGLRPYNEQFF.

The chain recombines TRBV18 with TRBJ2-5, with a possible D match to TRBD1 (5 bases). Germline CDR1 is KGHSH and CDR2 is LQKENI. This CDR3 has 13 amino acids. Trimming took 4 bases from V and 1 from J, leaving 7 bases between them. The DNA of the CDR3 is TGTGCCAGCTCACAGACAGTCCAAGAGACCCAGTACTTC. It encodes CASSQTVQETQYF. The full variable domain, rest sourced from reference TRBV18 and TRBJ2-5, is NAGVMQNPRHLVRRRGQEARLRCSPMKGHSHVYWYRQLPEEGLKFMVYLQKENIIDESGMPKERFSAEFPKEGPSILRIQQVVRGDSAAYFCASSQTVQETQYFGPGTRLLVL.

This sequence joins TRBV5-1 and TRBJ1-2, with D unresolved. V lost 3 bases to trimming and J lost 8 bases, with 14 bases between them. The CDR3 spans 13 residues. The germline V gene has CDR1 SGHRS and CDR2 YFSETQ. The CDR3 sequence: CASSSLVEGGYTF. The CDR3 DNA reads TGCGCCAGCAGCTCCCTGGTGGAGGGAGGCTACACCTTC.

The sample holds one count of this clone. The chain combines TRBV7-8 with TRBJ2-3; the match to TRBD2 covers 8 bases. Germline trimming cut 8 bases from V and 3 bases from J; bases unmatched to any gene: 19. From germline, CDR1 is SGHVS and CDR2 FQNEAQ. The CDR3 spans 18 residues. For the CDR3, the DNA is TGTGCCAGCGGAACCTTGATGCGGGGGGAAATTCGTACAGATACGCAGTATTTT. This sequence encodes CASGTLMRGEIRTDTQYF.

J is TRBJ2-5 and V is TRBV29-1, with D tentatively TRBD2 (7 bases). The CDR3 has 12 residues. Germline-derived CDR1 and CDR2 are SQVTM and ANQGSEA. Trimming removed 8 bases at V and 5 bases at J, with 15 bases between. Here the CDR3 DNA reads TGCAGCTCGGGGAGGGGGTCGGAGACCCAGTACTTC. Translating it yields CSSGRGSETQYF.

The chain has TRBV4-1 and TRBJ1-3, with D unresolved. The CDR3 loop spans 16 amino acids. The V gene's germline CDR1 is MGHRA and CDR2 YSYEKL. The germline V and J ends were trimmed by 2 bases and 3 bases, with 14 bases remaining between them. This chain's CDR3 is CASSQPTRRYGNTIYF. The CDR3 DNA reads as TGCGCCAGCAGCCAACCGACAAGAAGATATGGAAACACCATATATTTT.

This chain connects TRBV27 to TRBJ1-1; D gene unclear. Trimming pared 1 base from V and 2 bases from J, leaving 5 bases between. The germline gives CDR1 MNHEY, CDR2 SMNVEV (reference sequence). The CDR3 has 13 amino acids. The CDR3 spells CASSLYSNTEAFF. The DNA of the CDR3 is TGTGCCAGCAGTTTATACTCTAACACTGAAGCTTTCTTT.

The rearrangement joins TRBV5-4 to TRBJ2-2; 8 bases align to TRBD2. The CDR3 is 17 amino acids. Per germline, CDR1 SGHNT and CDR2 YYREEE (reference sequence). V lost 4 bases, J lost 2 bases, and 10 bases stayed unmatched. As DNA, the CDR3 is TGTGCCAGCAGCCTGGGTGGACTAGCCTTAAACACCGGGGAGCTGTTTTTT. It is translated as CASSLGGLALNTGELFF.

The chain recombines TRBV9 with TRBJ2-3; 11 nucleotides align to TRBD2. The CDR3 sequence is 18 residues long. Looked up from germline, CDR1 is SGDLS and CDR2 is YYNGEE. V was clipped by 1 base and J by 0 bases; unmatched bases: 7. CDR3 sequence: CASSVSLAGAQSTDTQYF. Here the CDR3 DNA reads TGTGCCAGCAGCGTATCACTAGCGGGGGCTCAAAGCACAGATACGCAGTATTTT.

The chain carries TRBV7-2 and TRBJ1-6; D gene uncertain. The CDR3 totals 15 residues. Germline lookup yields CDR1 SGHTA and CDR2 FQGNSA. Trimming pared 2 bases from V and 7 bases from J, leaving 12 bases between. The CDR3 sequence is CASSLNLAINSPLHF. CDR3 nucleotide sequence: TGTGCCAGCAGCTTAAATCTAGCTATCAATTCACCCCTCCACTTT.

The sample holds a few counts of this clone. CDR3 loop: CASQTSGAPYEQYF. CDR3 DNA sequence: TGCGCCAGCCAGACTAGCGGGGCCCCCTACGAGCAGTACTTC. The chain is built from TRBV5-1 and TRBJ2-7; 11 nucleotides align to TRBD2. This CDR3 region has 14 residues. Looked up from germline, CDR1 is SGHRS and CDR2 is YFSETQ. The V gene end was trimmed by 7 bases and the J gene end by 2 bases; junction bases not matched to a gene: 5.

V gene TRBV2 combines with J gene TRBJ2-5, with D perhaps matching TRBD1 (5 bases). V lost 4 bases to trimming and J lost 5 bases, with 20 bases between them. In germline, CDR1 is SNHLY, CDR2 FYNNEI. The CDR3 is made up of 16 amino acids. Written as DNA, the CDR3 is TGTGCCAGCAGTGCTCAGGGATCCCCCCTTGCGGAGACCCAGTACTTC. This encodes CASSAQGSPLAETQYF.

The chain couples TRBV19 to TRBJ1-5; no clear D gene. Trimming pared 4 bases from V and 5 bases from J, leaving 6 bases between. Germline V gene data show CDR1 as LNHDA and CDR2 as SQIVND (reference sequence). The CDR3 loop spans 12 amino acids. The CDR3 loop reads CASSTRDQPQHF. The CDR3 DNA reads TGTGCCAGTAGTACTCGGGATCAGCCCCAGCATTTT.

The chain has TRBV5-4 and TRBJ2-7; weak D call: TRBD2 (7 bases). CDR1 and CDR2 from the germline V gene are SGHNT and YYREEE (reference sequence). This CDR3 is 14 amino acids long. V shed 1 base and J shed 3 bases, with 11 bases lying between them. In nucleotides, the CDR3 is TGTGCCAGCAGCTTGACAGGGAGGGACTACGAGCAGTACTTC. Protein: CASSLTGRDYEQYF.

V gene TRBV5-1 combines with J gene TRBJ1-1; D is ambiguous. Germline assignment: CDR1 SGHRS and CDR2 YFSETQ. The CDR3 is made up of 10 amino acids. V lost 10 bases to trimming and J lost 11 bases, with 15 bases between them. The DNA for the CDR3 is TGCGCCGGCCCCCGCGGTGTGGCTTTCTTT. Encoded protein: CAGPRGVAFF.

This chain uses TRBV4-1 with TRBJ1-1; unclear D gene. Looked up from germline, CDR1 is MGHRA and CDR2 is YSYEKL. The V and J ends lost 1 base and 1 base respectively, with 16 bases between them. The CDR3 spans 17 residues. CDR3 DNA sequence: TGCGCCAGCAGCCAAGTGACATTACTTGGCGCGAACACTGAAGCTTTCTTT. This encodes CASSQVTLLGANTEAFF.